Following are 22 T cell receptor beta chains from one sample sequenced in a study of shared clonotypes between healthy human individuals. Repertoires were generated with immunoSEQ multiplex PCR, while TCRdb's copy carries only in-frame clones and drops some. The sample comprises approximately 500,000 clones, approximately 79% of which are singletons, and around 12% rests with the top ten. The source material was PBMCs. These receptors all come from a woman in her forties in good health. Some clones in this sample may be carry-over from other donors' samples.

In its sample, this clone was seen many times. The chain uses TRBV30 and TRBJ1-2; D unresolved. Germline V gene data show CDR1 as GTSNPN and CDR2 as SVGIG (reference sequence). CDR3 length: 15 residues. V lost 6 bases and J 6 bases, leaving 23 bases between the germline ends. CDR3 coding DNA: TGTGCCTGCCTCTGGGGTTCCGGGGAAGTCCATGGCTACACCTTC. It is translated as CACLWGSGEVHGYTF.

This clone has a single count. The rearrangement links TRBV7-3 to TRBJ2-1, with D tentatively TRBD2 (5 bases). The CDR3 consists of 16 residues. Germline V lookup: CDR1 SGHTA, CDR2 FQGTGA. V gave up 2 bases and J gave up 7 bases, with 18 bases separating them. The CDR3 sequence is CASSLYPPWRSNEQFF. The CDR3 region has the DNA TGTGCCAGCAGCTTATATCCCCCCTGGAGGTCTAATGAGCAGTTCTTC. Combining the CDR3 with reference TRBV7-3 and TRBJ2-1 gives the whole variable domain GAGVSQTPSNKVTEKGKYVELRCDPISGHTALYWYRQSLGQGPEFLIYFQGTGAADDSGLPNDRFFAVRPEGSVSTLKIQRTERGDSAVYLCASSLYPPWRSNEQFFGPGTRLTVL.

CDR3 coding DNA: TGTGCCAGCAGCTTAGCACCAGCAGGCCCCTACAATGAGCAGTTCTTC. Its translation: CASSLAPAGPYNEQFF. The chain employs TRBV7-7 and TRBJ2-1; D gene uncertain. The CDR3 covers 16 residues. Trimming shortened V by 0 bases and J by 2 bases, and 11 bases separated the two germline ends. Germline loops: CDR1 SSHAT, CDR2 FNYEAQ (reference sequence).

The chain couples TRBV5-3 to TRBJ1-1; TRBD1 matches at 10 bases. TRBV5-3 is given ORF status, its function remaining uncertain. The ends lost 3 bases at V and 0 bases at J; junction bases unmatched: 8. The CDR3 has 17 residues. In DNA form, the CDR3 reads TGTGCCAGAAGCTATTCGGACAGGGGGTCCATGAACACTGAAGCTTTCTTT. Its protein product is CARSYSDRGSMNTEAFF.

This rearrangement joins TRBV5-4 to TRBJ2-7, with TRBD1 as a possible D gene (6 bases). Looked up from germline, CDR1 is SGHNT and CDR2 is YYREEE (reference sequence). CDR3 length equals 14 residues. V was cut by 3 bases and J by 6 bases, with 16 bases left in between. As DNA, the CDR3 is TGTGCCAGCAGCTCCGGGACCCAGGGGATCGAGCAGTACTTC. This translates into CASSSGTQGIEQYF.

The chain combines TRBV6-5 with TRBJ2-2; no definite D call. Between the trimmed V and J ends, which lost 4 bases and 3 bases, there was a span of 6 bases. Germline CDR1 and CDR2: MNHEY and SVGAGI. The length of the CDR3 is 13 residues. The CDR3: CASSWGYTGELFF. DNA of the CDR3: TGTGCCAGCAGTTGGGGATACACCGGGGAGCTGTTTTTT.

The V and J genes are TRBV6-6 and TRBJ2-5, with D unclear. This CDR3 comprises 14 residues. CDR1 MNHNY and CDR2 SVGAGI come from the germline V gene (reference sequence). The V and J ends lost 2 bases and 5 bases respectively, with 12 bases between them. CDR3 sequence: CASSYSGFGETQYF. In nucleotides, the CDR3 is TGTGCCAGCAGTTACAGTGGGTTCGGGGAGACCCAGTACTTC.

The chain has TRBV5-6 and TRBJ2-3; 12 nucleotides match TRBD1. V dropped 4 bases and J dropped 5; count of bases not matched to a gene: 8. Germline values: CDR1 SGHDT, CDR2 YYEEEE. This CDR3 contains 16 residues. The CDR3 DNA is TGTGCCAGCAGCACCCTGGGACAGGGGGCAGTAGATACGCAGTATTTT. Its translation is CASSTLGQGAVDTQYF.

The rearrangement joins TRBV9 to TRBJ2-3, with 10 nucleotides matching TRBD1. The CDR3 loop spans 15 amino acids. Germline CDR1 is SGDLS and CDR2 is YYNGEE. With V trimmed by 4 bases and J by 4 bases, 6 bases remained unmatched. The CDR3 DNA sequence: TGTGCCAGCAGCCCAGGGGGGACAGGGGCAGATACGCAGTATTTT. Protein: CASSPGGTGADTQYF.

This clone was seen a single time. CDR3 nucleotides: TGCGCCAGCAGCAGAACCGGGACACCGAGGAACACCGGGGAGCTGTTTTTT. It translates to CASSRTGTPRNTGELFF. V usage is TRBV5-1 and J usage is TRBJ2-2; possible D gene TRBD1, 6 bases. The CDR3 consists of 17 residues. V shed 4 bases and J shed 1 base, with 17 bases lying between them. CDR1 is SGHRS and CDR2 is YFSETQ in the germline V gene.

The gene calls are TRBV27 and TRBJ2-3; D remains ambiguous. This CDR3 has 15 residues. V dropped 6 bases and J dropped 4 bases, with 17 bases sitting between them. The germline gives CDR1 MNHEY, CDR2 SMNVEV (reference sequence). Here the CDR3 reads CASSPSQTWADTQYF. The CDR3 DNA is TGTGCCAGCAGCCCGAGTCAGACCTGGGCAGATACGCAGTATTTT.

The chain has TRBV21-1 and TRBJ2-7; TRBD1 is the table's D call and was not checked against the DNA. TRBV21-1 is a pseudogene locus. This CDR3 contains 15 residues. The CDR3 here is CASSKAMGQAREQYF. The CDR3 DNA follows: TGTGCCAGCAGCAAAGCTATGGGACAGGCCAGGGAGCAGTACTTC.

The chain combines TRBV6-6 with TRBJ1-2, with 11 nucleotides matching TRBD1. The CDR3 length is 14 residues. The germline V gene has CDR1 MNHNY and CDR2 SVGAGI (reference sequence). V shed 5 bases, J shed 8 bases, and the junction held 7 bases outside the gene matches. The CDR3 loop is CASSTRTGGGGYTF. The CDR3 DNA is TGTGCCAGCAGTACACGGACAGGGGGCGGGGGCTACACCTTC.

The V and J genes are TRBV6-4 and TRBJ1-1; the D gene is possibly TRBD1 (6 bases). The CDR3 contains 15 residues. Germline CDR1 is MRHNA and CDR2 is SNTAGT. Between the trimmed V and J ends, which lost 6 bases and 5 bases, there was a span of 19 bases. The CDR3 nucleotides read TGTGCCAGCAGACGAACCACACAGGGTGGAACTGAAGCTTTCTTT. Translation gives CASRRTTQGGTEAFF.

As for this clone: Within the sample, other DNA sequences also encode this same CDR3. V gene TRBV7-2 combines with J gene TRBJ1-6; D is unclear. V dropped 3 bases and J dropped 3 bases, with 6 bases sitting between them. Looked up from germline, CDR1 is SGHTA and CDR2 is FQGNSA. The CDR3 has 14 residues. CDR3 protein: CASSLDGYNSPLHF. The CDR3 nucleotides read TGTGCCAGCAGCTTGGACGGCTATAATTCACCCCTCCACTTT.

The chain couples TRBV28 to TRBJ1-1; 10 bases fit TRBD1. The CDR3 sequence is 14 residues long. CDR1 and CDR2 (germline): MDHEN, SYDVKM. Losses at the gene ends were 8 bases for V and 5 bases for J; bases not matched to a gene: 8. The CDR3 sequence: CASQRQGAGTEAFF. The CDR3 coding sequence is TGTGCCAGCCAAAGACAGGGGGCCGGGACTGAAGCTTTCTTT.

The CDR3 is CASSLVADTQYF. CDR3 DNA sequence: TGTGCCAGCAGCTTAGTAGCTGATACGCAGTATTTT. The V call is TRBV11-2, the J call TRBJ2-3; D remains unclear. Trimming took off 1 base at V and 6 bases at J, with 5 bases between the two ends. Germline lookup yields CDR1 SGHAT and CDR2 FQNNGV. The CDR3 runs 12 residues.

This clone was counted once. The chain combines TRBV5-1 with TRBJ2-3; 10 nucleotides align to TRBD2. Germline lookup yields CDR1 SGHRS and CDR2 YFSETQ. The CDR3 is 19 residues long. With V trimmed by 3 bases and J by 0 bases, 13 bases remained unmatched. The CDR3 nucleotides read TGCGCCAGCAGCTCATGGCAGGGGGGACTAGCGATGAGCACAGATACGCAGTATTTT. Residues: CASSSWQGGLAMSTDTQYF.

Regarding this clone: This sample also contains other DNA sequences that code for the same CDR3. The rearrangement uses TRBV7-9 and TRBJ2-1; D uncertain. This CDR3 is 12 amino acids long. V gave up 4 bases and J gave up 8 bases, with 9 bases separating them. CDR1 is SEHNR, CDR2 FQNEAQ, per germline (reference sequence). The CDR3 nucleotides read TGTGCCAGCAGCTCTTCGGGCGATGAGCAGTTCTTC. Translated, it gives CASSSSGDEQFF. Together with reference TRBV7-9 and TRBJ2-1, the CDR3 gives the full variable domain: DTGVSQNPRHKITKRGQNVTFRCDPISEHNRLYWYRQTLGQGPEFLTYFQNEAQLEKSRLLSDRFSAERPKGSFSTLEIQRTEQGDSAMYLCASSSSGDEQFFGPGTRLTVL.

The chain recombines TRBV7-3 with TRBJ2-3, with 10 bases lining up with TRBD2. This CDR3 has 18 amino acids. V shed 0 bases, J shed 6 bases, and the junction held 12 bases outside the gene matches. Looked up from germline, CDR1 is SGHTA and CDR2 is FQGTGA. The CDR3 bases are TGTGCCAGCAGCTTAACTGCCCCAGGAGCGGGAGGGGTGGATACGCAGTATTTT. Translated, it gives CASSLTAPGAGGVDTQYF.

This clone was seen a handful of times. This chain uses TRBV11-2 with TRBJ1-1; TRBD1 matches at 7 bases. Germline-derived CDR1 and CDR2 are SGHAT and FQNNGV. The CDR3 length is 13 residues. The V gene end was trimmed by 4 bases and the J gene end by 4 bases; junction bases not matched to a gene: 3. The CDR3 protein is CASSSNRGTEAFF. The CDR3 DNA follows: TGTGCCAGCAGCTCAAACAGGGGCACTGAAGCTTTCTTT.

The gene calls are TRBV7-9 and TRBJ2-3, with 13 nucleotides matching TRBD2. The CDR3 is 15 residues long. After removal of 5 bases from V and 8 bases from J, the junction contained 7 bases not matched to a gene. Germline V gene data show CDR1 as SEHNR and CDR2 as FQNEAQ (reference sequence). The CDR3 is CASSLTSGRDGTQYF. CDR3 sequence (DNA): TGTGCCAGCAGCCTCACTAGCGGGAGGGACGGTACGCAGTATTTT.